A single sample is the source of the 26 T cell receptor beta chains below, sequenced in a study of blood T cell repertoires in COVID-19. Generated by immunoSEQ multiplex PCR, the TCRdb table keeps only in-frame clones and is missing some. Seen here are 180,000 or so clones, over 75% observed once, and the top ten hold 10% to 11%. Sequenced input: peripheral blood. These receptors came from a human donor with active or convalescent COVID-19. The donor label of this sample is uncertain.

There are a few counts of this clone. V gene TRBV12-3 or TRBV12-4 combines with J gene TRBJ1-1; a weak D match, TRBD1 (6 bases). The V end was cut by 6 bases, the J end by 11 bases, with 19 bases between. The CDR3 runs to 13 residues. The CDR3 nucleotides are TGTGCCAGCAGCGTCTTACAGGGTATGGGGGCTTTCTTT. Translating it yields CASSVLQGMGAFF.

The chain joins TRBV14 to TRBJ1-1, with TRBD1 identical over 11 bases. Trimming at V came to 4 bases and at J to 5 bases, leaving 3 bases not matched to a gene. This CDR3 is 14 amino acids long. CDR1 is SGHDN, CDR2 FVKESK, per germline. In DNA form, the CDR3 reads TGTGCCAGCAGCCGGGACAGGGGGGGGACTGAAGCTTTCTTT. It encodes CASSRDRGGTEAFF. The full variable domain, with the rest looked up from reference TRBV14 and TRBJ1-1, is EAGVTQFPSHSVIEKGQTVTLRCDPISGHDNLYWYRRVMGKEIKFLLHFVKESKQDESGMPNNRFLAERTGGTYSTLKVQPAELEDSGVYFCASSRDRGGTEAFFGQGTRLTVV.

This clone is a singleton in its sample. V gene TRBV18 combines with J gene TRBJ2-7; TRBD1 matches 8 bases. V was clipped by 6 bases and J by 6 bases; unmatched bases: 19. The germline CDR1 and CDR2 sequences are KGHSH and LQKENI. The CDR3 length is 17 residues. The CDR3 DNA follows: TGTGCCAGCTCGCCCACGCTCACGGGCAGGGGGCAAGGCGAGCAGTACTTC. Translated: CASSPTLTGRGQGEQYF. The complete variable domain, with remaining parts taken from reference TRBV18 and TRBJ2-7, reads NAGVMQNPRHLVRRRGQEARLRCSPMKGHSHVYWYRQLPEEGLKFMVYLQKENIIDESGMPKERFSAEFPKEGPSILRIQQVVRGDSAAYFCASSPTLTGRGQGEQYFGPGTRLTVT.

This clone turned up a few times. The chain employs TRBV7-3 and TRBJ2-5, with 9 positions matching TRBD1. Germline V gene sequence: CDR1 SGHTA, CDR2 FQGTGA. After removal of 1 base from V and 5 bases from J, the junction contained 2 bases not matched to a gene. This CDR3 spans 14 amino acids. CDR3 in amino acids: CASSLNRGQETQYF. The CDR3 DNA reads as TGTGCCAGCAGCTTAAACAGGGGGCAGGAGACCCAGTACTTC.

The chain uses TRBV13 and TRBJ1-1; weak D call: TRBD1 (5 bases). The germline V gene has CDR1 PRHDT and CDR2 FYEKMQ (reference sequence). CDR3 length: 14 residues. V was trimmed by 5 bases and J by 6 bases, leaving 16 bases between them. CDR3 sequence reads: CASSLLIGAAEAFF. CDR3 in DNA: TGTGCCAGCAGCCTATTAATAGGGGCGGCTGAAGCTTTCTTT.

V gene TRBV5-1 combines with J gene TRBJ2-1, with 10 bases that match TRBD1. Unmatched junction bases numbered 5, after V lost 4 bases and J lost 7 bases. There are 14 residues in the CDR3. Germline lookup yields CDR1 SGHRS and CDR2 YFSETQ. The CDR3 DNA reads TGCGCCAGCAGCGGAAGGACAGGGGGGAATGAGCAGTTCTTC. It translates to CASSGRTGGNEQFF.

This chain joins TRBV5-6 and TRBJ1-6, with 11 bases matching TRBD1. Losses at the gene ends were 6 bases for V and 9 bases for J; bases not matched to a gene: 11. Germline V gene lookup returns CDR1 SGHDT and CDR2 YYEEEE. The CDR3 is made up of 16 amino acids. The CDR3 DNA is TGTGCCAGCACCATACGTAGGACAGGGGGCGTTTCACCCCTCCACTTT. Its translation is CASTIRRTGGVSPLHF. Full variable domain (missing parts from reference TRBV5-6 and TRBJ1-6): DAGVTQSPTHLIKTRGQQVTLRCSPKSGHDTVSWYQQALGQGPQFIFQYYEEEERQRGNFPDRFSGHQFPNYSSELNVNALLLGDSALYLCASTIRRTGGVSPLHFGNGTRLTVT.

The V call is TRBV12-3 or TRBV12-4, the J call TRBJ1-1; D might be TRBD1 (6 bases). The V gene lost 6 bases and the J gene lost 8 bases, with 10 bases spanning the gap. This CDR3 comprises 11 residues. The CDR3 region is CASSPDREAFF. Here the CDR3 DNA reads TGTGCCAGCAGCCCCGACAGGGAAGCTTTCTTT.

V and J are TRBV18 and TRBJ2-7; TRBD1 might be the D (6 bases). V lost 3 bases and J lost 4, with 10 bases in between. The CDR3 extends over 13 amino acids. Per germline, CDR1 KGHSH and CDR2 LQKENI. The CDR3: CASSPGTPYEQYF. CDR3 in DNA: TGTGCCAGCTCACCGGGGACACCTTACGAGCAGTACTTC.

The V call is TRBV25-1, the J call TRBJ1-6; 9 bases align to TRBD1. With V trimmed by 4 bases and J by 11 bases, 12 bases remained unmatched. The CDR3 sequence is 16 residues long. CDR1 and CDR2 (germline): MGHDK, SYGVNS. The DNA for the CDR3 is TGTGCCAGCAGTGGCAATGCGGGACAGGGAGGGACACCCCTCCACTTT. It is translated as CASSGNAGQGGTPLHF.

This sequence joins TRBV3-1 (or the pseudogene TRBV3-2) and TRBJ2-7; 8 positions agree with TRBD1. The V gene end was trimmed by 9 bases and the J gene end by 2 bases; junction bases not matched to a gene: 9. Germline V gene sequence: CDR1 LGHDT, CDR2 YNNKEL (reference sequence). The CDR3 runs 14 residues. In DNA, the CDR3 is TGTGCCAGACGAACGGGACAGGTACCCTACGAGCAGTACTTC. Amino acid sequence: CARRTGQVPYEQYF.

This chain's CDR3 is CASGKRTGNQETQYF. Written as DNA, the CDR3 is TGTGCCAGCGGAAAACGAACAGGGAACCAAGAGACCCAGTACTTC. This chain joins TRBV25-1 and TRBJ2-5, with D maybe TRBD1 (6 bases). The CDR3 has 15 residues. V was cut by 8 bases and J by 0 bases, with 16 bases left in between. CDR1 and CDR2 (germline): MGHDK, SYGVNS.

This chain joins TRBV5-4 and TRBJ2-1; TRBD2 aligns across 8 bases. The CDR3 runs to 15 residues. Trimming took 0 bases from V and 7 from J; bases not matched to a gene: 6. Germline loops: CDR1 SGHNT, CDR2 YYREEE (reference sequence). CDR3 sequence (DNA): TGTGCCAGCAGCTTGGCCGGGAGGGCCAGTAATGAGCAGTTCTTC. Amino acid sequence: CASSLAGRASNEQFF.

The chain links TRBV30 to TRBJ1-2; D call uncertain. The CDR3 is 16 amino acids. Germline-derived CDR1 and CDR2 are GTSNPN and SVGIG (reference sequence). V was trimmed by 0 bases and J by 2 bases, leaving 16 bases between them. CDR3 sequence (DNA): TGTGCCTGGAGTGTAGAATATTGGGCCCCAAACTATGGCTACACCTTC. As protein: CAWSVEYWAPNYGYTF.

The chain links TRBV5-4 to TRBJ2-2, with 10 nucleotides matching TRBD2. The V gene's germline CDR1 is SGHNT and CDR2 YYREEE (reference sequence). Losses at the gene ends were 4 bases for V and 1 base for J; bases not matched to a gene: 4. The CDR3 runs 16 residues. CDR3 residues: CASSAPSGGNTGELFF. The CDR3 DNA sequence: TGTGCCAGCAGCGCTCCTAGCGGGGGGAACACCGGGGAGCTGTTTTTT.

V is TRBV9 and J is TRBJ1-1, with unresolved D. CDR1 and CDR2 from the germline V gene are SGDLS and YYNGEE. V was clipped by 3 bases and J by 2 bases, with 8 bases between them. This CDR3 contains 13 residues. This CDR3 reads CASSGTFNTEAFF. The CDR3 region has the DNA TGTGCCAGCAGCGGAACTTTTAACACTGAAGCTTTCTTT.

The chain carries TRBV12-3 or TRBV12-4 and TRBJ2-7, with unresolved D. The CDR3 covers 12 residues. The V gene lost 6 bases and the J gene lost 0 bases, with 6 bases spanning the gap. In DNA, the CDR3 is TGTGCCAGCAGGCTGAGCTCCTACGAGCAGTACTTC. Translation gives CASRLSSYEQYF.

As DNA, the CDR3 is TGTGCCAGCAGTTTATCAGGGGAGCAGTACTTC. Its protein product is CASSLSGEQYF. The V and J genes are TRBV12-3 or TRBV12-4 and TRBJ2-7, with D possibly matching TRBD1 (5 bases). V gave up 2 bases and J gave up 7 bases, with 6 bases separating them. CDR3 length: 11 amino acids.

The rearrangement joins TRBV7-2 to TRBJ1-2; possible D gene TRBD1, 6 bases. Germline values: CDR1 SGHTA, CDR2 FQGNSA. The V end was cut by 5 bases, the J end by 8 bases, with 21 bases between. CDR3 length equals 15 residues. The CDR3 sequence: CASSPPGHSGGGYTF. In DNA, the CDR3 is TGTGCCAGCAGCCCTCCGGGACATTCCGGCGGGGGCTACACCTTC.

This chain links TRBV5-4 with TRBJ2-7, with 7 bases aligning to TRBD1. Germline V gene data show CDR1 as SGHNT and CDR2 as YYREEE (reference sequence). V shed 0 bases and J 3 bases; nucleotides not matched to a gene: 6. The CDR3 totals 15 residues. CDR3 sequence (DNA): TGTGCCAGCAGCTTGGGGTCAGGGGGTGGCTACGAGCAGTACTTC. Its translation is CASSLGSGGGYEQYF.

The chain employs TRBV29-1 and TRBJ2-5, with D maybe TRBD2 (6 bases). Germline values: CDR1 SQVTM, CDR2 ANQGSEA. V was cut by 4 bases and J by 1 base, with 7 bases left in between. The CDR3 sequence is 12 residues long. The CDR3 bases are TGCAGCGTTGCGGAGGGCCAAGAGACCCAGTACTTC. Translated, it gives CSVAEGQETQYF. The full variable domain, with the rest looked up from reference TRBV29-1 and TRBJ2-5, is SAVISQKPSRDICQRGTSLTIQCQVDSQVTMMFWYRQQPGQSLTLIATANQGSEATYESGFVIDKFPISRPNLTFSTLTVSNMSPEDSSIYLCSVAEGQETQYFGPGTRLLVL.

This chain joins TRBV2 and TRBJ2-7; 9 nucleotides match TRBD1. CDR1 SNHLY and CDR2 FYNNEI come from the germline V gene. V gave up 6 bases and J gave up 0 bases; unmatched junction bases: 3. CDR3 length: 14 residues. In DNA form, the CDR3 reads TGTGCCAGCAGACCGACAGGGGGCTCCTACGAGCAGTACTTC. Its protein is CASRPTGGSYEQYF.

V gene TRBV21-1 combines with J gene TRBJ1-1; the DNA was not compared with TRBD1, the D call given in the table. TRBV21-1 is a pseudogene locus. The CDR3 spans 14 residues. The CDR3 region is CASSKSNRAFEAFF. CDR3 sequence (DNA): TGTGCCAGCAGCAAATCAAACAGGGCCTTTGAAGCTTTCTTT.

In DNA, the CDR3 is TGTGCCAGCAGTGAATATTCTTCCTACGAGCAGTACTTC. Translated: CASSEYSSYEQYF. The chain carries TRBV25-1 and TRBJ2-7; D not certain. The CDR3 has 13 residues. Trimming stripped 0 bases from V and 1 base from J, with 4 bases between. CDR1 is MGHDK, CDR2 SYGVNS, per germline.

The chain combines TRBV2 with TRBJ1-1; 9 nucleotides align to TRBD1. The junction had 7 bases not matched to a gene; V was cut back by 6 bases and J by 5 bases. The CDR3 length is 14 residues. CDR1 and CDR2 (germline): SNHLY, FYNNEI. The CDR3 sequence is CASRTTGGRTEAFF. The DNA of the CDR3 is TGTGCCAGCAGGACTACAGGGGGCAGGACTGAAGCTTTCTTT.

This rearrangement joins TRBV18 to TRBJ2-1, with a possible D match to TRBD1 (6 bases). Germline loops: CDR1 KGHSH, CDR2 LQKENI. This CDR3 comprises 18 residues. V gave up 1 base and J gave up 9 bases, with 25 bases separating them. The CDR3 DNA reads as TGTGCCAGCTCACCACTCCCCCAGGGGTACAGTCCTACAATTGAGCAGTTCTTC. This codes for CASSPLPQGYSPTIEQFF.